The 2 T cell receptor beta chains below all came from one sample that was sequenced in a study of T-cell reconstitution after alpha-beta-depleted transplantation in children. The library targeted TCRbeta and was prepared with unique molecular identifiers. MiXCR, run by TCRdb on the PCR reads, gives a single entry per CDR3 protein. The data contain some 490,000 distinct CDR3 sequences, roughly an eighth of them seen just once; the ten biggest clones take up 4.5% to 6%. The specimen comprised PBMCs from the stem cell graft donor, sampled from the stem cell graft. The receptors were gathered from a human donor who donated a stem cell graft to a child with combined immunodeficiency.

This clonotype was recorded many times. The CDR3 DNA is TGCGCCAGCAGCCCCTCGGGGGGGCGGAACACCGGGGAGCTGTTTTTT. Its protein is CASSPSGGRNTGELFF. The chain uses TRBV5-1 and TRBJ2-2; 8 bases map to TRBD2. The CDR3 has 16 amino acids. From germline, CDR1 is SGHRS and CDR2 YFSETQ. V gave up 4 bases and J gave up 1 base; unmatched junction bases: 6.

V is TRBV7-6 and J is TRBJ2-5; maybe TRBD1 (6 bases). The V end lost 7 bases, the J end lost 2 bases, and 17 bases lay between the germline ends. CDR1 SGHVS and CDR2 FNYEAQ come from the germline V gene. The CDR3 extends over 15 amino acids. Here the CDR3 DNA reads TGTGCCAGCACCTCGAAGGACAGTCCACAAGAGACCCAGTACTTC. Translation: CASTSKDSPQETQYF.